This TCR beta chain was profiled in a study of CD8 T cells in ankylosing spondylitis. TCRdb ran MiXCR on the 5' RACE reads and lists one entry per CDR3 protein. The sample lists about 240,000 distinct CDR3 sequences, approximately 7.6% occurring once. The ends were cut back, 6 bases at V and 0 bases at J, with 14 bases in the middle. The CDR3 runs to 15 residues. Germline CDR1 MGHRA, CDR2 YSYEKL. This clonotype was recorded at least ten times. This receptor was identified in a female donor with ankylosing spondylitis or in good health (not recorded which). The sequenced sample consisted of blood, either unsorted or a sorted T cell fraction (not recorded which). The chain has TRBV4-1 and TRBJ2-5, with D perhaps TRBD1 or TRBD2 (5 bases each). The CDR3 region has the DNA TGCGCCAGCAGGCAATCGGGGACGTACCAAGAGACCCAGTACTTC. It encodes CASRQSGTYQETQYF.